What follows is one TCR beta chain and its context. A few counts support this clone. This clone's antigen is unknown. It has no much larger one-base neighbor in the sample; base qualities were not kept. Other DNA sequences of this sample code for an identical CDR3. The germline V gene (reference sequence) specifies LNHDA as CDR1 and SQIVND as CDR2. V ends up 3 bases short and J 8 bases short, with an unmatched junction base count of 11. The CDR3 runs 16 residues from the cysteine to the phenylalanine. Left in the record is the CDR3 DNA by itself, 48 bases read in frame from the first base. This sample stems from a study of T cell clones after liver transplantation (dated 2019 in TCRdb). The study in broad terms: The samples were obtained from ITN030ST, a randomized trial that attempted immunosuppression withdrawal within 2 years after liver transplantation. After a pre-transplant mixed lymphocyte reaction, TCRbeta sequencing was used to pinpoint donor-reactive T cell clones, which were subsequently tracked in post-transplant blood. As an antigen-independent comparator for the donor-reactive sequences, third party-reactive TCRbeta sequences from pre-transplant MLRs were identified as well. Of the eight recipients, a few were HCV-positive, while the remaining recipients had been transplanted for non-autoimmune, non-viral indications. The subjects received no induction therapy and were kept on standard immunosuppression until randomization at 12-24 months post-transplant. To count as tolerant, a recipient had to stay completely off immunosuppression for at least one year without liver enzymes climbing beyond twice the upper limit of normal. Blood samples were collected pre-transplant, pre-randomization before withdrawal, and post-randomization after either complete withdrawal or failed withdrawal. A cohort of 8 liver transplant recipients was studied, of whom 3 were classified as tolerant and 5 as non-tolerant.

Thawed unstimulated PBMCs were stained for CD3, CD4 and CD8 and FACS-sorted into CD3+CD4+ and CD3+CD8+ populations. Each of the 8 studied subjects was randomized to immunosuppression withdrawal. The Qiagen DNeasy Blood and Tissue Kit was used for genomic DNA isolation. High-throughput TCRbeta CDR3 sequencing of frozen genomic DNA was performed by immunoSEQ, with PCR amplification, mapping, bias correction and internal controls included. The study's own analysis went as follows. Productive rearrangements were kept, and unique TCRbeta sequences were defined by CDR3 nucleotide sequence plus V and J gene. Donor-reactive sequences required at least 5-fold expansion in CFSE-low cells versus unstimulated pre-transplant cells and at least 0.01% frequency. Minimum frequency thresholds were set for each subject based on the unstimulated sample with the lowest template count, ensuring at least 90% detection power. Jensen-Shannon divergence between the top 1000 TCRbeta sequences post- versus pre-transplant served as the measure of repertoire turnover. Two-sided Fisher's exact tests were used to test for changes in how often donor-reactive sequences were detected. TCRdb obtained this table from immuneACCESS and retained in-frame rearrangements with V and J assigned. These tables miss some clones; where compared with another copy, unresolved V genes account for less than half of the shortfall, and the remainder is unexplained. Clone size and the V and J calls come from that table; the DNA yielded D and trimming. In all, the sample holds 65,000 to 70,000 clones, and more than 85% of those were seen once. In total, the top ten clones hold 0.85% to 1% of the sample.

The investigation overall reported the following: The decline in donor-reactive sequences exceeded the decline in third party-reactive sequences, suggesting partial antigen-specific deletion that was unrelated to withdrawal success. After accounting for repertoire turnover, donor-reactive detection was significantly reduced in 7 of 8 subjects for CD4 and 8 of 8 for CD8. In a couple of subjects, low numbers of available donor cells limited the measurable donor-reactive repertoire. Without allograft tissue specimens, donor-reactive T cells may have migrated into the graft rather than being deleted. The conclusions were considered preliminary, being limited by small, heterogeneous patient numbers and non-standardized post-transplant time points. A significant post-transplant decrease in circulating donor-reactive CD4 TCRbeta sequences was observed in 5 of 8 subjects, irrespective of tolerance or HCV status.

Here the sequenced sample was CD4+ T cells from blood, taken around 25 months after liver transplant. This chain joins TRBV19 to TRBJ1-2, with 11 central nucleotides matching TRBD1. This clonotype originated in a human patient who received a liver transplant. After a transplant, some of the T cells may come from the graft donor. The CDR3 has the sequence CASSIPTGTGGVGYTF. The nucleotides are TGTGCCAGTAGTATCCCTACCGGGACAGGGGGTGTGGGCTACACCTTC.